The next 23 T cell receptor beta chains were all read from a single sample in a study of T cell clusters in autoimmune cytopenias. About 37,500 genome equivalents of blood DNA were amplified for TRB. TRB was amplified by touch-down multiplex PCR, primer pools A and B combined. TCRdb re-analyzed the multiplex PCR reads; it lists each CDR3 protein once, without DNA. The table for this sample gives some 4,300 distinct CDR3 sequences. A further study also used this sample, focusing on T cell repertoires in aging, cancer and after chemotherapy.

Input material: peripheral blood. The receptors shown here come from a human donor in good health.

This clonotype shows up as medium-sized by frequency. J is TRBJ1-2 and V is TRBV5-4; no DNA is available, so the TRBD1 call from TCRdb remains unchecked. The germline V gene encodes CDR1 SGHNT and CDR2 YYREEE (reference sequence). The CDR3 runs to 14 residues. CDR3 in amino acids: CASSLSDRAGGYTF.

Its frequency marks this clonotype as medium-sized. The rearrangement uses TRBV11-3 and TRBJ1-2. Germline CDR1 reads SGHNT; CDR2 reads YENEEA. The CDR3 spans 14 residues. The CDR3 region is CASSLDPGIGGYTF.

The genes are TRBV6-6 and TRBJ1-3; the D call of TRBD1 rests on TCRdb alone, since no DNA is present to check it. Germline loops: CDR1 MNHNY, CDR2 SVGAGI (reference sequence). The CDR3 sequence is 15 residues long. CDR3 sequence: CASSYSGGSGNTIYF.

This chain connects TRBV11-3 to TRBJ1-3; TCRdb proposes TRBD1, but this gene call is untestable without DNA. This CDR3 comprises 14 residues. Germline V gene sequence: CDR1 SGHNT, CDR2 YENEEA. CDR3 region: CASSLVQGLNTIYF.

This chain connects TRBV19 to TRBJ2-1; TCRdb outputs TRBD1, but without DNA this stays unchecked. This CDR3 contains 16 residues. Germline V gene data show CDR1 as LNHDA and CDR2 as SQIVND (reference sequence). CDR3 protein: CASSRDRGQGGDEQFF.

Its frequency marks this clonotype as medium-sized. The CDR3 loop is CASSSNLPGLAGAYQNNEQFF. The V gene is TRBV27, the J gene TRBJ2-1; TCRdb proposes TRBD2, but this gene call is untestable without DNA. The CDR3 length is 21 residues. CDR1 MNHEY and CDR2 SMNVEV come from the germline V gene (reference sequence).

This chain uses TRBV27 with TRBJ1-4. The CDR3 contains 14 residues. Germline V gene lookup returns CDR1 MNHEY and CDR2 SMNVEV (reference sequence). The CDR3 loop is CASSLYYTNEKLFF.

By frequency, this clonotype registers medium-sized (0.01 to 0.1%). V usage is TRBV27 and J usage is TRBJ2-3; TCRdb indicates TRBD1, and absent DNA this call remains unverified. This CDR3 contains 16 residues. The V gene's germline CDR1 is MNHEY and CDR2 SMNVEV (reference sequence). The CDR3 is CASSSPSRQGRDTQYF.

This clonotype shows up as medium-sized by frequency. V usage is TRBV5-4 and J usage is TRBJ2-1; no DNA is available, so the TRBD2 call from TCRdb remains unchecked. Germline V CDR1 and CDR2: SGHNT, YYREEE (reference sequence). CDR3 length equals 17 residues. The CDR3 sequence: CASSWEGLAGVGNEQFF.

The rearrangement uses TRBV6-2 or TRBV6-3 and TRBJ1-1; lacking DNA, the TRBD1 call made by TCRdb goes unchecked. The length of the CDR3 is 14 residues. The germline gives CDR1 MNHEY, CDR2 SVGEGT. The CDR3 reads CASSYSAGDTEAFF.

This clonotype shows up as medium-sized (0.01 to 0.1%) by frequency. The chain carries TRBV6-1 and TRBJ2-1; the TCRdb call, TRBD1, lacks DNA for checking. This CDR3 has 13 amino acids. Germline CDR1 is MNHNS and CDR2 is SASEGT. The CDR3 spells CASSTERGNEQFF.

The chain recombines TRBV5-1 with TRBJ2-5; TCRdb selects TRBD2, and the lack of DNA leaves this call unchecked. The CDR3 is made up of 15 amino acids. Germline V gives CDR1 SGHRS, CDR2 YFSETQ. This chain's CDR3 is CASSLALASQETQYF.

Frequency places this clonotype as medium-sized. The chain combines TRBV6-5 with TRBJ2-1; TCRdb's D gene call, TRBD2, goes unchecked for lack of DNA. CDR3 length: 14 residues. In germline, CDR1 is MNHEY, CDR2 SVGAGI. The chain's CDR3 is CASSYSESGKAQFF.

The chain has TRBV6-2 or TRBV6-3 and TRBJ2-4. CDR1 and CDR2 (germline): MNHEY, SVGEGT. The CDR3 consists of 15 residues. This CDR3 is CASSYLGVAKNIQYF.

V and J are TRBV6-6 and TRBJ2-7; TCRdb outputs TRBD1, but without DNA this stays unchecked. CDR1 is MNHNY, CDR2 SVGAGI, per germline (reference sequence). This CDR3 contains 14 residues. CDR3 residues: CATPPEDSTYEQYF.

This clonotype registers medium-sized by frequency. The chain combines TRBV27 with TRBJ2-2; TCRdb picks TRBD1, but there is no DNA to check that call. The CDR3 loop spans 16 amino acids. The germline CDR1 and CDR2 sequences are MNHEY and SMNVEV (reference sequence). CDR3: CASSRTGTQGAGELFF.

The chain's CDR3 is CASSSLSAGEAFF. The chain is built from TRBV7-6 and TRBJ1-1. The germline V gene has CDR1 SGHVS and CDR2 FNYEAQ. This CDR3 has 13 amino acids.

The gene calls are TRBV12-5 and TRBJ2-1; the D call from TCRdb, TRBD1, cannot be confirmed without DNA. The germline V gene has CDR1 LGHNT and CDR2 FRNRAP. This CDR3 comprises 13 residues. The CDR3 protein is CASGLNGGYEQFF.

Its frequency marks this clonotype as medium-sized (0.01 to 0.1%). The chain has TRBV5-6 and TRBJ2-3; the TCRdb call, TRBD2, lacks DNA for checking. This CDR3 is 18 amino acids long. CDR1 and CDR2 from the germline V gene are SGHDT and YYEEEE. The CDR3 here is CASSLLGSSGRSTDTQYF.

This chain joins TRBV20-1 and TRBJ2-3; the D gene TCRdb calls, TRBD2, cannot be checked with no DNA. Germline CDR1 DFQATT, CDR2 SNEGSKA (reference sequence). The CDR3 runs to 15 residues. The CDR3 reads CSTSGTSDRTDTQYF.

The genes are TRBV28 and TRBJ2-5; with no DNA, the TCRdb D assignment of TRBD2 cannot be verified. Germline V gene data show CDR1 as MDHEN and CDR2 as SYDVKM. CDR3 length: 17 amino acids. CDR3 sequence: CASRDTGTSGTKETQYF. Using reference TRBV28 and TRBJ2-5 for the parts outside the CDR3, the full variable domain is DVKVTQSSRYLVKRTGEKVFLECVQDMDHENMFWYRQDPGLGLRLIYFSYDVKMKEKGDIPEGYSVSREKKERFSLILESASTNQTSMYLCASRDTGTSGTKETQYFGPGTRLLVL.

This clonotype shows up as medium-sized by frequency. The J gene is TRBJ1-4, the V gene TRBV27. Germline V lookup: CDR1 MNHEY, CDR2 SMNVEV (reference sequence). This CDR3 spans 14 amino acids. CDR3 in amino acids: CASTGRTHTEKLFF.

This chain uses TRBV5-1 with TRBJ2-5; checking the TCRdb D call of TRBD1 is not possible without DNA. Germline V gene lookup returns CDR1 SGHRS and CDR2 YFSETQ. This CDR3 is 14 amino acids long. This CDR3 is CASSFTVGEETQYF.